The rows below give T cell receptor beta chains drawn from one sample of a study of blood T cell repertoires in COVID-19. Here immunoSEQ multiplex PCR was the method, and the copy in TCRdb shows in-frame clones only, minus some. The data hold about 120,000 clones, with 75% to 90% observed a single time. Sequencing was performed on peripheral blood. The receptors stem from a man between 70 and 80 years old with active or convalescent COVID-19. Both conserved end residues are part of each CDR3. A D gene is named only where the DNA matches it firmly. Some rows have no size entry. The others give once, few or many, or a class for an expanded clone.

V	D	J	size	CDR3	DNA
TRBV11-2	.	TRBJ2-5	.	CAAGFQETQYF	TGTGCCGCGGGGTTCCAAGAGACCCAGTACTTC
TRBV7-2	.	TRBJ2-3	.	CASSLEFGRTQYF	TGTGCCAGCAGCTTAGAATTTGGGAGGACGCAGTATTTT
TRBV6-5	.	TRBJ1-6	.	CASRKPGNSPLHF	TGTGCCAGCAGAAAACCAGGGAATTCACCCCTCCACTTT
TRBV7-2	TRBD2	TRBJ2-7	.	CASSPNQLAGASEQYF	TGTGCCAGCAGCCCGAACCAACTAGCGGGAGCTTCCGAGCAGTACTTC
TRBV20-1	.	TRBJ1-5	.	CSASDGRGRDQPQHF	TGCAGTGCTAGTGATGGCAGGGGTAGGGATCAGCCCCAGCATTTT
TRBV7-2	.	TRBJ2-3	.	CASSLGSAQRSQYF	TGTGCCAGCAGCTTAGGTAGCGCCCAAAGGTCGCAGTATTTT
TRBV7-9	.	TRBJ2-1	.	CASSLAGGPLYNEQFF	TGTGCCAGCAGCTTAGCGGGCGGGCCCCTCTACAATGAGCAGTTCTTC
TRBV19	TRBD2	TRBJ2-1	.	CASSTSGRAYNEQFF	TGTGCCAGTAGTACCAGCGGGAGGGCCTACAATGAGCAGTTCTTC
TRBV6-5	TRBD1	TRBJ2-7	.	CASRTDRAYEQYF	TGTGCCAGCAGAACCGACAGGGCCTACGAGCAGTACTTC
TRBV21-1	.	TRBJ2-5	.	CASSKEREETGQFVTQYF	TGTGCCAGCAGCAAAGAGAGGGAAGAAACGGGACAGTTCGTTACCCAGTACTTC
TRBV6-5	.	TRBJ2-5	.	CASSTRQKETQYF	TGTGCCAGCAGTACTAGACAAAAAGAGACCCAGTACTTC
TRBV5-1	.	TRBJ2-1	once	CASSLLGGTYNEQFF	TGCGCCAGCAGCTTGCTGGGGGGTACCTACAATGAGCAGTTCTTC
TRBV10-2	TRBD2	TRBJ2-3	.	CASSAGLAGGTDTQYF	TGCGCCAGCAGTGCGGGACTAGCGGGAGGCACAGATACGCAGTATTTT
TRBV10-3	.	TRBJ2-3	.	CAISQPGHRSTDTQYF	TGTGCCATCAGTCAACCGGGACATCGTAGCACAGATACGCAGTATTTT
TRBV28	.	TRBJ1-2	.	CASRTTGYGYTF	TGTGCCAGCAGGACTACAGGGTATGGCTACACCTTC
TRBV18	.	TRBJ2-2	.	CASSPPTGRNTGELFF	TGTGCCAGCTCACCACCCACAGGGAGAAACACCGGGGAGCTGTTTTTT
TRBV28	.	TRBJ1-1	.	CASSLWGGNTEAFF	TGTGCCAGCAGTTTATGGGGGGGAAACACTGAAGCTTTCTTT
TRBV29-1	.	TRBJ1-4	.	CSVAAGATTNEKLFF	TGCAGCGTCGCGGCGGGGGCAACAACTAATGAAAAACTGTTTTTT
TRBV5-1	TRBD2	TRBJ2-1	once	CASSLGTGGHGEQFF	TGCGCCAGCAGCTTGGGGACGGGAGGGCACGGTGAGCAGTTCTTC
TRBV7-8	TRBD2	TRBJ2-1	.	CALLGEGLSEQFF	TGTGCCCTACTGGGGGAGGGCCTGAGTGAGCAGTTCTTC
TRBV6-5	.	TRBJ1-5	.	CATKVDSNQPQHF	TGTGCCACCAAAGTAGATAGCAATCAGCCCCAGCATTTT
TRBV7-9	TRBD2	TRBJ2-1	.	CASSLELAVYNEQFF	TGTGCCAGCAGCTTAGAACTAGCGGTCTACAATGAGCAGTTCTTC
TRBV5-1	TRBD1	TRBJ2-2	once	CASSLGDRGMDPGELFF	TGCGCCAGCAGCTTGGGGGACAGGGGAATGGATCCCGGGGAGCTGTTTTTT
TRBV18	.	TRBJ2-2	.	CASSRTVNTGELFF	TGTGCCAGCTCACGGACAGTGAACACCGGGGAGCTGTTTTTT
TRBV27	.	TRBJ2-4	.	CASSLSGAKNIQYF	TGTGCCAGCAGTTTATCCGGGGCCAAAAACATTCAGTACTTC
TRBV7-8	.	TRBJ2-2	.	CASSSFGGELFF	TGTGCCAGCAGCTCATTCGGCGGGGAGCTGTTTTTT
TRBV28	.	TRBJ1-4	few	CASTRPGNNNEKLFF	TGTGCCAGCACCCGCCCCGGGAATAATAATGAAAAACTGTTTTTT
TRBV28	.	TRBJ1-1	.	CASTQEFGGRPEAFF	TGTGCCAGCACCCAAGAGTTCGGGGGTAGACCTGAAGCTTTCTTT
TRBV15	TRBD2	TRBJ2-1	.	CATSRDLAGGVGEQFF	TGTGCCACCAGCAGAGACCTAGCGGGAGGAGTTGGGGAGCAGTTCTTC
TRBV5-8	TRBD1	TRBJ2-1	.	CASSEGQINEQFF	TGTGCCAGCAGTGAGGGACAGATCAATGAGCAGTTCTTC
TRBV2	.	TRBJ1-2	few	CASSAGSNYGYTF	TGTGCCAGCAGTGCAGGGTCTAACTATGGCTACACCTTC
TRBV7-2	TRBD1	TRBJ1-6	.	CASAQEQGRTSPLHF	TGTGCCAGCGCCCAAGAACAGGGGCGAACTTCACCCCTCCACTTT
TRBV28	TRBD1	TRBJ1-1	once	CASRRTGGFTEAFF	TGTGCCAGCAGGCGGACAGGGGGCTTCACTGAAGCTTTCTTT
TRBV19	.	TRBJ2-7	.	CASRRSPTYEQYF	TGTGCCAGTAGGCGGAGTCCCACCTACGAGCAGTACTTC
TRBV27	.	TRBJ2-7	.	CASSWDGGAEQYF	TGTGCCAGCAGTTGGGACGGGGGTGCCGAGCAGTACTTC
TRBV7-8	.	TRBJ1-3	.	CASSLGDTIYF	TGTGCCAGCAGCTTAGGCGACACCATATATTTT
TRBV10-1	.	TRBJ1-2	.	CASSFSRASNYGYTF	TGCGCCAGCAGTTTCTCCAGGGCGTCTAACTATGGCTACACCTTC
TRBV7-2	.	TRBJ2-1	.	CASSAAGFSSYNEQFF	TGTGCCAGCAGCGCCGCCGGGTTTAGCTCCTACAATGAGCAGTTCTTC
TRBV7-9	.	TRBJ2-4	.	CASSPPWGGQNIQYF	TGTGCCAGCAGCCCCCCGTGGGGGGGCCAAAACATTCAGTACTTC
TRBV5-1	.	TRBJ2-3	.	CASSLGRDTDTQYF	TGCGCCAGCAGCTTGGGGAGGGACACAGATACGCAGTATTTT
TRBV3-1/TRBV3-2	TRBD2	TRBJ2-1	.	CASSQDTSGSGEQFF	TGTGCCAGCAGCCAAGACACTAGCGGGAGCGGCGAGCAGTTCTTC
TRBV11-3	TRBD1	TRBJ1-1	.	CASSSGQGGSHTEAFF	TGTGCCAGCAGCTCTGGACAGGGGGGCTCGCACACTGAAGCTTTCTTT
TRBV10-1	.	TRBJ1-1	.	CASSATGRYGAFF	TGCGCCAGCAGTGCTACAGGTCGATACGGAGCTTTCTTT
TRBV24-1	TRBD1	TRBJ2-2	.	CATSDSGQGKLGYTGELFF	TGTGCCACCAGTGATTCCGGACAGGGGAAATTAGGATACACCGGGGAGCTGTTTTTT
TRBV11-2	.	TRBJ1-1	.	CASSSPLYGTEAFF	TGTGCCAGCAGCTCTCCCCTATACGGCACTGAAGCTTTCTTT
TRBV2	.	TRBJ1-5	.	CASSEAGSTPQHF	TGTGCCAGCAGTGAAGCGGGTAGCACGCCCCAGCATTTT
TRBV7-3	TRBD2	TRBJ2-3	.	CASSLISGGTDTQYF	TGTGCCAGCAGCTTAATTAGCGGGGGCACAGATACGCAGTATTTT
TRBV6-5	.	TRBJ2-7	.	CASSSAGGPYEQYF	TGTGCCAGCAGTTCCGCCGGGGGTCCCTACGAGCAGTACTTC
TRBV19	.	TRBJ1-2	.	CASSPPGQLTNYGYTF	TGTGCCAGTAGTCCGCCCGGACAGCTAACTAACTATGGCTACACCTTC
TRBV27	TRBD1	TRBJ2-7	.	CASSLWDRVRYEQYF	TGTGCCAGCAGTTTATGGGACAGGGTCCGCTACGAGCAGTACTTC
TRBV7-9	TRBD1	TRBJ1-2	.	CASSFSEGQGWYGYTF	TGTGCCAGCAGTTTCTCGGAGGGACAGGGTTGGTATGGCTACACCTTC